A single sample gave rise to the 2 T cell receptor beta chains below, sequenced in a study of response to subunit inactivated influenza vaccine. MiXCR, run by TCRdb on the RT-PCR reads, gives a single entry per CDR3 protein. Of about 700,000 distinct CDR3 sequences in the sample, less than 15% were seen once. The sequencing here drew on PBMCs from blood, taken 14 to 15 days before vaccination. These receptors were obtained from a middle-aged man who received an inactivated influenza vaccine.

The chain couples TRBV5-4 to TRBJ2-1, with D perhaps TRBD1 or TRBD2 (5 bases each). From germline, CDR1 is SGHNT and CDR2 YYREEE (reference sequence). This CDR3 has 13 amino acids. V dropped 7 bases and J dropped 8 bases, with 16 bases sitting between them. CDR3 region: CASGGSPDHEQFF. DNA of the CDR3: TGTGCCAGCGGGGGTTCCCCCGATCATGAGCAGTTCTTC. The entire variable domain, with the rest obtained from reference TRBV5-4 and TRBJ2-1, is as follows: ETGVTQSPTHLIKTRGQQVTLRCSSQSGHNTVSWYQQALGQGPQFIFQYYREEENGRGNFPPRFSGLQFPNYSSELNVNALELDDSALYLCASGGSPDHEQFFGPGTRLTVL.

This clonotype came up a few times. The CDR3 protein is CASSPAPGNNEQFF. In nucleotides, the CDR3 is TGTGCCAGCAGCCCCGCCCCAGGGAACAATGAGCAGTTCTTC. The genes are TRBV3-1 and TRBJ2-1, with TRBD1 as a possible D gene (5 bases). This CDR3 spans 14 amino acids. Germline V gene sequence: CDR1 LGHDT, CDR2 YNNKEL (reference sequence). V lost 4 bases and J lost 5, with 12 bases in between.